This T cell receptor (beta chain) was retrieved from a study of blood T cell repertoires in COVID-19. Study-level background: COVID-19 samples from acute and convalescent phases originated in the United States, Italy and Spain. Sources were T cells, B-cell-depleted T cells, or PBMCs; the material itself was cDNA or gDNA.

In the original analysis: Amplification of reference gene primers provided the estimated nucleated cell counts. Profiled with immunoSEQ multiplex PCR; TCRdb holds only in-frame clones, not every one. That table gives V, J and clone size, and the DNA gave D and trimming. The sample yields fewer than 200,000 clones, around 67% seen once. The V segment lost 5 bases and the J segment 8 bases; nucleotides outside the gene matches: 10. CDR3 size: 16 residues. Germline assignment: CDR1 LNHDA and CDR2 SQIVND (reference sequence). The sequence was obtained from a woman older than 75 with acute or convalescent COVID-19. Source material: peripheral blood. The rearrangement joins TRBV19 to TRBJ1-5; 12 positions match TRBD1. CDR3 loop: CASSLGTGGPIKPQHF. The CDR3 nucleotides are TGTGCCAGTAGTCTGGGGACAGGGGGCCCCATAAAGCCCCAGCATTTT.